These 25 T cell receptor beta chains share one sample of origin, sequenced in a study of blood T cells in healthy people across ages. Combining a sample-barcoded 5' primer with a J-beta primer mix, a second PCR ran for roughly 6 to 11 cycles. TCRdb reanalysed the 5' RACE reads using MiXCR and keeps one entry per CDR3 protein. The table lists hundreds of thousands of distinct CDR3 sequences, around 28% of them singletons, with 15% to 20% in the top ten. The sample was blood. The receptors were gathered from a woman older than 75 in good health.

This clonotype was detected many times. V is TRBV7-2 and J is TRBJ1-2, with D tentatively TRBD1 (5 bases). Germline values: CDR1 SGHTA, CDR2 FQGNSA. Deletions cut 0 bases from V and 5 bases from J, with 10 bases between. The CDR3 contains 14 residues. This CDR3 reads CASSLAGQDYGYTF. The CDR3 nucleotides are TGTGCCAGCAGCTTAGCGGGGCAGGATTATGGCTACACCTTC.

The sample holds a few counts of this clonotype. The CDR3 sequence is CASSLAPRGGYEQYF. The CDR3 bases are TGTGCCAGCAGCTTAGCCCCCCGCGGGGGGTACGAGCAGTACTTC. The chain uses TRBV7-2 and TRBJ2-7; 8 positions match TRBD2. Germline V gives CDR1 SGHTA, CDR2 FQGNSA. The trim removed 0 bases at V and 4 bases at J, leaving 5 bases unmatched. The CDR3 spans 15 residues.

Only a few counts were recorded for this clonotype. The gene calls are TRBV18 and TRBJ1-4; D not certain. The CDR3 covers 16 residues. Trimming left V 3 bases short and J 1 base short, with 12 bases between. Germline V CDR1 and CDR2: KGHSH, LQKENI. The CDR3 DNA reads as TGTGCCAGCTCACCCGCTTTTGGAGTAACTAATGAAAAACTGTTTTTT. Its translation: CASSPAFGVTNEKLFF.

The genes are TRBV20-1 and TRBJ2-1, with TRBD2 matching over 14 bases. Germline CDR1 DFQATT, CDR2 SNEGSKA (reference sequence). There are 15 residues in the CDR3. V gave up 5 bases and J gave up 6 bases; unmatched junction bases: 6. CDR3 sequence (DNA): TGCAGTGCTTCCTCCGGGACTAGCGGGGGCAATGAGCAGTTCTTC. Its protein is CSASSGTSGGNEQFF.

The chain is built from TRBV6-4 and TRBJ1-1; no definite D call. The CDR3 has 13 amino acids. V lost 5 bases, J lost 2 bases, and 9 bases lay in between. Germline V gives CDR1 MRHNA, CDR2 SNTAGT. CDR3 coding DNA: TGTGCCAGCAGTTATCAGGAAAACACTGAAGCTTTCTTT. Encoded protein: CASSYQENTEAFF.

The sample holds many counts of this clonotype. This sequence joins TRBV7-9 and TRBJ2-1, with 11 bases fitting TRBD2. V shed 3 bases and J 11 bases; nucleotides not matched to a gene: 9. The CDR3 runs 15 residues. Germline V gene sequence: CDR1 SEHNR, CDR2 FQNEAQ (reference sequence). The CDR3 protein is CASSFDGVAGGKQFF. CDR3 DNA sequence: TGTGCCAGCAGCTTCGACGGGGTAGCGGGGGGGAAGCAGTTCTTC.

This clonotype was seen more than once but under ten times. The chain combines TRBV4-1 with TRBJ2-7; D is perhaps TRBD1 (6 bases). Germline loops: CDR1 MGHRA, CDR2 YSYEKL. Trimming removed 5 bases from V and 3 bases from J, with 14 bases in between. The CDR3 sequence is 14 residues long. The CDR3 loop reads CASSRTEIYYEQYF. The CDR3 DNA is TGCGCCAGCAGCAGGACAGAGATCTACTACGAGCAGTACTTC.

This clonotype has more than one count but fewer than ten. This sequence joins TRBV20-1 and TRBJ1-2; 10 positions match TRBD1. This CDR3 has 14 amino acids. The junction had 7 bases not matched to a gene; V was cut back by 5 bases and J by 4 bases. Per germline, CDR1 DFQATT and CDR2 SNEGSKA (reference sequence). The CDR3 spells CSADRTGGGYGYTF. The CDR3, as DNA: TGCAGTGCTGATAGGACAGGGGGAGGCTATGGCTACACCTTC.

The V and J genes are TRBV3-1 and TRBJ2-3; 8 positions match TRBD2. The germline V gene has CDR1 LGHDT and CDR2 YNNKEL (reference sequence). The CDR3 spans 15 residues. V lost 6 bases to trimming and J lost 2 bases; unmatched junction nucleotides: 7. DNA for the CDR3: TGTGCCAGCAGGCTTAGCGGGGTGTCCACAGATACGCAGTATTTT. Encoded protein: CASRLSGVSTDTQYF.

This clonotype was recorded at least ten times. The V and J genes are TRBV6-5 and TRBJ2-1, with TRBD2 as a possible D gene (7 bases). Trimming removed 4 bases from V and 8 bases from J, with 18 bases in between. The CDR3 runs to 15 residues. Germline V gives CDR1 MNHEY, CDR2 SVGAGI. The CDR3 loop reads CASSWRGRLGDEQFF. In nucleotides, the CDR3 is TGTGCCAGCAGTTGGCGGGGGCGGCTCGGGGATGAGCAGTTCTTC.

This clonotype was detected ten times or more. The J gene is TRBJ2-5, the V gene TRBV11-2, with TRBD2 as a possible D gene (7 bases). This CDR3 comprises 13 residues. Germline CDR1 and CDR2: SGHAT and FQNNGV. Trimming shortened V by 5 bases and J by 5 bases, and 12 bases separated the two germline ends. CDR3 region: CASSGRGGETQYF. In nucleotides, the CDR3 is TGTGCCAGCAGCGGGAGGGGGGGGGAGACCCAGTACTTC.

The table lists this clonotype with a few counts. The chain has TRBV7-9 and TRBJ2-5, with 7 nucleotides matching TRBD2. The germline V gene encodes CDR1 SEHNR and CDR2 FQNEAQ (reference sequence). The junction had 6 bases not matched to a gene; V was cut back by 5 bases and J by 6 bases. This CDR3 has 13 amino acids. CDR3 loop: CASSPGLGQTQYF. The DNA for the CDR3 is TGTGCCAGCAGCCCCGGACTAGGCCAGACCCAGTACTTC.

To note about this clonotype: A much larger clone sits a single nucleotide away, making a read error possible. Because the CDR3 is missing its conserved closing phenylalanine or tryptophan, this is likely a read error. J is TRBJ2-4 and V is TRBV7-2, with D possibly matching TRBD2 (7 bases). V was trimmed by 1 base and J by 7 bases, leaving 17 bases between them. CDR1 is SGHTA, CDR2 FQGNSA, per germline. The length of the CDR3 is 16 residues. The CDR3 is CASSLGGRGGLNIQYC. As DNA, the CDR3 is TGTGCCAGCAGCTTAGGAGGGAGGGGGGGACTGAACATTCAGTACTGC.

This clonotype was recorded at least ten times. The chain has TRBV28 and TRBJ2-1, with D unresolved. In germline, CDR1 is MDHEN, CDR2 SYDVKM. The V end was cut by 4 bases, the J end by 3 bases, with 10 bases between. This CDR3 is 14 amino acids long. CDR3 sequence (DNA): TGTGCCAGCAGTTGGGTCTACGTCTACAATGAGCAGTTCTTC. It encodes CASSWVYVYNEQFF.

In this sample, this clonotype turned up many times. V and J are TRBV5-1 and TRBJ2-5, with 10 bases fitting TRBD2. CDR1 is SGHRS, CDR2 YFSETQ, per germline. V shed 2 bases and J 2 bases; nucleotides not matched to a gene: 9. CDR3 size: 17 residues. Here the CDR3 reads CASSFGSGGILQETQYF. CDR3 coding DNA: TGCGCCAGCAGCTTCGGTAGCGGGGGGATACTTCAAGAGACCCAGTACTTC.

There are a few counts of this clonotype. The chain recombines TRBV5-1 with TRBJ2-1; D is perhaps TRBD1 or TRBD2 (6 bases each). This CDR3 comprises 17 residues. Germline-derived CDR1 and CDR2 are SGHRS and YFSETQ. Trimming shortened V by 4 bases and J by 2 bases, and 19 bases separated the two germline ends. CDR3: CASSRGATGLAYNEQFF. CDR3 nucleotides: TGCGCCAGCAGCAGGGGGGCGACAGGTCTCGCCTACAATGAGCAGTTCTTC.

This clonotype was seen at least ten times. This CDR3 reads CASSLNRLAGSTDTQYF. In DNA, the CDR3 is TGTGCCAGCAGCCTAAACAGACTAGCGGGCAGCACAGATACGCAGTATTTT. The V and J genes are TRBV7-9 and TRBJ2-3; 10 bases match TRBD2. Unmatched junction bases numbered 8, after V lost 5 bases and J lost 0 bases. The CDR3 has 17 amino acids. Per germline, CDR1 SEHNR and CDR2 FQNEAQ (reference sequence). The full variable domain, its missing parts supplied by reference TRBV7-9 and TRBJ2-3, is DTGVSQNPRHKITKRGQNVTFRCDPISEHNRLYWYRQTLGQGPEFLTYFQNEAQLEKSRLLSDRFSAERPKGSFSTLEIQRTEQGDSAMYLCASSLNRLAGSTDTQYFGPGTRLTVL.

The V call is TRBV6-1, the J call TRBJ1-2, with no clear D. The CDR3 is 11 amino acids. Trimming took 4 bases from V and 8 from J, leaving 8 bases between them. Germline V CDR1 and CDR2: MNHNS, SASEGT. CDR3 residues: CASSVDWGYTF. Here the CDR3 DNA reads TGTGCCAGCAGTGTGGACTGGGGCTACACCTTC.

This clonotype was seen only a few times. CDR3 nucleotides: TGTGCCAGCAAGGGACAGGGCATCTATGGCTACACCTTC. This gives the protein CASKGQGIYGYTF. V gene TRBV28 combines with J gene TRBJ1-2; 9 bases are shared with TRBD1. The CDR3 totals 13 residues. V trimming: 7 bases; J trimming: 4 bases; junction bases outside the gene matches: 4. The germline V gene encodes CDR1 MDHEN and CDR2 SYDVKM.

The V call is TRBV20-1, the J call TRBJ2-3; 7 bases map to TRBD2. CDR1 and CDR2 (germline): DFQATT, SNEGSKA (reference sequence). Germline trimming cut 6 bases from V and 0 bases from J; bases unmatched to any gene: 12. This CDR3 spans 16 amino acids. CDR3 DNA: TGCAGTGCGCCCCGTTTAGTGCGGGGGAGCACAGATACGCAGTATTTT. The encoded protein is CSAPRLVRGSTDTQYF.

This clonotype was seen more than once but under ten times. This chain links TRBV20-1 with TRBJ2-1, with D perhaps given as TRBD1 or TRBD2 (5 bases each). The CDR3 has 13 amino acids. V gave up 3 bases and J gave up 9 bases, with 15 bases separating them. Germline values: CDR1 DFQATT, CDR2 SNEGSKA (reference sequence). CDR3 loop: CSASGTYGGEQFF. CDR3 DNA: TGCAGTGCTAGTGGGACCTATGGGGGTGAGCAGTTCTTC.

The chain links TRBV11-2 to TRBJ2-4, with 9 nucleotides matching TRBD1. J gave up 4 bases and V 5 bases, and 6 bases lay outside the gene matches. CDR1 and CDR2 from the germline V gene are SGHAT and FQNNGV. The CDR3 runs to 15 residues. The CDR3 DNA reads TGTGCCAGCAGCAGGGTAGGACAGGGGAAAAACATTCAGTACTTC. Amino acid sequence: CASSRVGQGKNIQYF.

The V call is TRBV6-2 or TRBV6-3, the J call TRBJ2-7, with 9 bases fitting TRBD2. Matching the DNA end better, TRBJ2-5 makes the J call doubtful. This CDR3 is built from 15 residues. Germline loops: CDR1 MNHEY, CDR2 SVGEGT. The CDR3 is CASSYLGGGAKTQYF. As DNA, the CDR3 is TGTGCCAGCAGTTACCTAGGCGGGGGGGCAAAGACCCAGTACTTC.

This clonotype was counted many times. This sequence joins TRBV20-1 and TRBJ2-3; D is tentatively TRBD1 or TRBD2 (6 bases each). The ends were cut back, 8 bases at V and 7 bases at J, with 16 bases in the middle. Germline V CDR1 and CDR2: DFQATT, SNEGSKA (reference sequence). The CDR3 has 12 amino acids. The CDR3 loop reads CSSSLGGYTQYF. CDR3 DNA: TGCAGTTCGAGCTTGGGGGGCTATACGCAGTATTTT.

The chain joins TRBV25-1 to TRBJ2-2, with D possibly called TRBD1 or TRBD2 (5 bases each). With 1 base removed from V and 4 bases from J, the gap between germline ends came to 10 bases. CDR1 is MGHDK, CDR2 SYGVNS, per germline. The CDR3 is 15 amino acids. In DNA form, the CDR3 reads TGTGCCAGCAGTGAATGGGGGTCTGGCACCGGGGAGCTGTTTTTT. Its protein product is CASSEWGSGTGELFF.